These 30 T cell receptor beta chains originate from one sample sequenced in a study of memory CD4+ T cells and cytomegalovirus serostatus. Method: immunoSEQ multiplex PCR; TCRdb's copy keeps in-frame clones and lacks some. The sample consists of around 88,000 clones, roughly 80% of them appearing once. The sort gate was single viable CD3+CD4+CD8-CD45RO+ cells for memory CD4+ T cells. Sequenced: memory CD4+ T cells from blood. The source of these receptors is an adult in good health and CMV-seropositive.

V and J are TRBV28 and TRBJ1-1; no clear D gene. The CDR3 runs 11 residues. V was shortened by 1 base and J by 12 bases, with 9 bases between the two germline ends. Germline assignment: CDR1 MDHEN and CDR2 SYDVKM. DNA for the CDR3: TGTGCCAGCAGTTTATCCTACGTAACTTTCTTT. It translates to CASSLSYVTFF.

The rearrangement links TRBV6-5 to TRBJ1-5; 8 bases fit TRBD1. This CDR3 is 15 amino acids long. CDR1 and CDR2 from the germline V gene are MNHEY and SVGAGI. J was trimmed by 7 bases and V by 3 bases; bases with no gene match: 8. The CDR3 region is CASSYPQGAIQPQHF. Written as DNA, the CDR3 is TGTGCCAGCAGTTATCCGCAGGGGGCGATCCAGCCCCAGCATTTT.

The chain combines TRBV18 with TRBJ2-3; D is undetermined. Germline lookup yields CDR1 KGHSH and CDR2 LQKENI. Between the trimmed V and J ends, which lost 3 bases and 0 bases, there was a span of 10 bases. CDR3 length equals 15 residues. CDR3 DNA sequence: TGTGCCAGCTCACCTTCCTTAGACAGCACAGATACGCAGTATTTT. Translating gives CASSPSLDSTDTQYF.

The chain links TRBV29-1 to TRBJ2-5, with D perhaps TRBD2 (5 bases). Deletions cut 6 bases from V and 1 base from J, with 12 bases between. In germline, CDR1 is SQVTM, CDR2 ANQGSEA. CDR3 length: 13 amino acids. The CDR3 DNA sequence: TGCAGCGTGGGGTGGGGAGTCCAAGAGACCCAGTACTTC. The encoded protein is CSVGWGVQETQYF.

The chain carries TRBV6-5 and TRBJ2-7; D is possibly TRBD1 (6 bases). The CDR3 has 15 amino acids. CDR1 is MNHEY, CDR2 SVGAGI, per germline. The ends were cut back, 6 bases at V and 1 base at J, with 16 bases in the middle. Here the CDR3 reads CASRKQGIQSYEQYF. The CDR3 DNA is TGTGCCAGCAGAAAACAGGGAATTCAATCCTACGAGCAGTACTTC.

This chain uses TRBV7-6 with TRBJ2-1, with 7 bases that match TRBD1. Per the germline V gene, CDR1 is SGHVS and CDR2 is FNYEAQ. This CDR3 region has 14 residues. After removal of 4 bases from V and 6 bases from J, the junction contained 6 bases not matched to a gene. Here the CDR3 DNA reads TGTGCCAGCAGCTCCCCGTCAGGGGGCAATGAGCAGTTCTTC. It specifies CASSSPSGGNEQFF.

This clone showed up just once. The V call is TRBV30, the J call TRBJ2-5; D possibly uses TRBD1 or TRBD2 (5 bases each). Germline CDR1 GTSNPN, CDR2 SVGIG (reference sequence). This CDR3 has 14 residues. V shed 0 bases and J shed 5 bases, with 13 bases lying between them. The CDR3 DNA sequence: TGTGCCTGGAGTGTACTAGGGGCGAGGGAGACCCAGTACTTC. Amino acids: CAWSVLGARETQYF.

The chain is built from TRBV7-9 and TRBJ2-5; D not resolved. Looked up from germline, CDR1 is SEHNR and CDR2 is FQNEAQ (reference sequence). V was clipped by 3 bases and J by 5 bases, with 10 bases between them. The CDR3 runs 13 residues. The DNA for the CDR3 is TGTGCCAGCAGCTTTACGGGTACGGAGACCCAGTACTTC. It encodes CASSFTGTETQYF.

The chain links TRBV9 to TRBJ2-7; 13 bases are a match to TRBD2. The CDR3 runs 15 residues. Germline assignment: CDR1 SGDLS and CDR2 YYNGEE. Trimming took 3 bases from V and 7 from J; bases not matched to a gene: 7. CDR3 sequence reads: CASSATSGRAEEQYF. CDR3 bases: TGTGCCAGCAGCGCCACTAGCGGGAGGGCGGAAGAGCAGTACTTC.

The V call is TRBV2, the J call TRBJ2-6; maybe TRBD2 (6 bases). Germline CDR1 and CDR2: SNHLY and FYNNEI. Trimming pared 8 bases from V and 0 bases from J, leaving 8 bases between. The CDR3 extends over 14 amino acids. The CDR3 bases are TGTGCCAGCCGGAGGGACTCTGGGGCCAACGTCCTGACTTTC. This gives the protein CASRRDSGANVLTF.

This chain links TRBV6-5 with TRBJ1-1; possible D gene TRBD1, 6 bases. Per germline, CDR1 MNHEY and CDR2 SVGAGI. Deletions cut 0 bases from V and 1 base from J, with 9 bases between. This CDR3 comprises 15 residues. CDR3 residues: CASSYSETGNTEAFF. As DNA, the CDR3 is TGTGCCAGCAGTTACTCTGAGACAGGGAACACTGAAGCTTTCTTT.

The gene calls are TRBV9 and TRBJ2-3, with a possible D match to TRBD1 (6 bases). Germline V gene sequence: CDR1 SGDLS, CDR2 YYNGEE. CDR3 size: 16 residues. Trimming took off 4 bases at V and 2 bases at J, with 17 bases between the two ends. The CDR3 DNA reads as TGTGCCAGCAGCACCAGGAGGCAGGGGCACACAGATACGCAGTATTTT. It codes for CASSTRRQGHTDTQYF.

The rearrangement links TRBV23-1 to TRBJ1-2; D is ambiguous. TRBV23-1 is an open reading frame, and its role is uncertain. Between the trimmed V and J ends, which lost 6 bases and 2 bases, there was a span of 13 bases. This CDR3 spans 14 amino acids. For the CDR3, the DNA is TGCGCCAGCAGCGAAAGAGGGTTCAACTATGGCTACACCTTC. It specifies CASSERGFNYGYTF.

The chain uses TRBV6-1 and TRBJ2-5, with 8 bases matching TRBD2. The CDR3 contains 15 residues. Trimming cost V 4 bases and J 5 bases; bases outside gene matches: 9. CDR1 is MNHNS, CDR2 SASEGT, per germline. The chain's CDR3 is CASSAGGSTTETQYF. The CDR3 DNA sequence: TGTGCCAGCAGTGCGGGAGGGTCCACAACGGAGACCCAGTACTTC.

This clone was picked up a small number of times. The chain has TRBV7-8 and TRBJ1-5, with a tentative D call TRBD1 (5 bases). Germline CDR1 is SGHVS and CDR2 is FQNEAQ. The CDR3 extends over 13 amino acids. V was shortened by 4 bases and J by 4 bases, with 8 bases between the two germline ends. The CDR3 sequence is CASSSQENQPQHF. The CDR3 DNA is TGTGCCAGCAGCTCACAGGAGAATCAGCCCCAGCATTTT.

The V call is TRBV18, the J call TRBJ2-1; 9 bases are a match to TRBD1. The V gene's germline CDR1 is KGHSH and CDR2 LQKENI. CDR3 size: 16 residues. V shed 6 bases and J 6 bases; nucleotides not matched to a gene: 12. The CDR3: CASSDYGQGTRNEQFF. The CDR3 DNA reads TGTGCCAGCTCCGACTATGGACAGGGGACCCGCAATGAGCAGTTCTTC.

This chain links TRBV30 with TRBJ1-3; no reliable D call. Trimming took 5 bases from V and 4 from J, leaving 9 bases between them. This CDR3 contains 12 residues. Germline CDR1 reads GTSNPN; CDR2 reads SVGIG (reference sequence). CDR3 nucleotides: TGTGCCTGGGGCGGATTCGGAAACACCATATATTTT. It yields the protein CAWGGFGNTIYF.

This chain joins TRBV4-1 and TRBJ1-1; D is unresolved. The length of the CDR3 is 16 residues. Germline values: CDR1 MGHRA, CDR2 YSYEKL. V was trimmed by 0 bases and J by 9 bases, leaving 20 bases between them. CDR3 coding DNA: TGCGCCAGCAGCCAAGATATAGGGTCTGGTCAGGCAAAAGCTTTCTTT. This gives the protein CASSQDIGSGQAKAFF.

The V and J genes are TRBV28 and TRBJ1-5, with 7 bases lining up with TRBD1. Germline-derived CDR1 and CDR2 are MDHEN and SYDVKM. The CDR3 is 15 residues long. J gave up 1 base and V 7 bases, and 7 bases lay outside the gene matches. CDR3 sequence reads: CASKPQGFSNQPQHF. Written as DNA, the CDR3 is TGTGCCAGCAAGCCACAGGGGTTCAGCAATCAGCCCCAGCATTTT. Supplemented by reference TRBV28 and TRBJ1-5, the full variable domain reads DVKVTQSSRYLVKRTGEKVFLECVQDMDHENMFWYRQDPGLGLRLIYFSYDVKMKEKGDIPEGYSVSREKKERFSLILESASTNQTSMYLCASKPQGFSNQPQHFGDGTRLSIL.

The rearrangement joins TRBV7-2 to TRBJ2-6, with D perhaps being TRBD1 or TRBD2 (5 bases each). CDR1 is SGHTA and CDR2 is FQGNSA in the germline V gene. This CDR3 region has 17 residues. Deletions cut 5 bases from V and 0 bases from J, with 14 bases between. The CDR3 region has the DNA TGTGCCAGCAGCCCCCGAGGGGATTTCTCTGGGGCCAACGTCCTGACTTTC. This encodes CASSPRGDFSGANVLTF.

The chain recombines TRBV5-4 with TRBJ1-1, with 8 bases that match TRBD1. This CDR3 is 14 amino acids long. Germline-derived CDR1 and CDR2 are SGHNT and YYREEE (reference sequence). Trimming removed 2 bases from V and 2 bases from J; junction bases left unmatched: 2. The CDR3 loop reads CASSLDRGNTEAFF. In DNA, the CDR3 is TGTGCCAGCAGCTTAGACAGGGGAAACACTGAAGCTTTCTTT.

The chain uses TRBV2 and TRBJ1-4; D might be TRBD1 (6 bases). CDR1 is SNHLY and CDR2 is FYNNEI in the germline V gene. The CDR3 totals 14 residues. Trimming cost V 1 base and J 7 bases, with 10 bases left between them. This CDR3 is CASSEGQGSEKLFF. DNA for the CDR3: TGTGCCAGCAGTGAAGGGCAGGGGAGTGAAAAACTGTTTTTT.

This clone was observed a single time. This chain's CDR3 is CASSSYGGADTQYF. CDR3 in DNA: TGTGCCAGCAGCTCGTACGGGGGAGCAGATACGCAGTATTTT. The genes are TRBV7-9 and TRBJ2-3; weak D call: TRBD2 (6 bases). The CDR3 consists of 14 residues. Germline V gene lookup returns CDR1 SEHNR and CDR2 FQNEAQ (reference sequence). V was clipped by 4 bases and J by 4 bases, with 12 bases between them.

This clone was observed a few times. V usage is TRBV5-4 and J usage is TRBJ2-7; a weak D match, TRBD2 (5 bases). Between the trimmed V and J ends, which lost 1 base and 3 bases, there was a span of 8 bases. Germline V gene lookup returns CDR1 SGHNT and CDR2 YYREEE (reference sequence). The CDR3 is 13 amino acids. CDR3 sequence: CASSLIGGYEQYF. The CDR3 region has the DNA TGTGCCAGCAGCTTGATAGGAGGCTACGAGCAGTACTTC.

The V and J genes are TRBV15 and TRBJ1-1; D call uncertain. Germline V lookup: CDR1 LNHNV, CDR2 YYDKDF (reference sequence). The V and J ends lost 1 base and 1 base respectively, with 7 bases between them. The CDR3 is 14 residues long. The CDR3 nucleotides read TGTGCCACCAGCAGAGTGGAGAGGAACACTGAAGCTTTCTTT. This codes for CATSRVERNTEAFF.

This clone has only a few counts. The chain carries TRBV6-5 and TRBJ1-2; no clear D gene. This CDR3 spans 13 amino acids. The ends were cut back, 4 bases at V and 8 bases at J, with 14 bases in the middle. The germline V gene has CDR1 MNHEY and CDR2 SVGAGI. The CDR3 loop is CASSSGPERGYTF. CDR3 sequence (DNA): TGTGCCAGCAGTTCGGGCCCTGAGAGGGGCTACACCTTC.

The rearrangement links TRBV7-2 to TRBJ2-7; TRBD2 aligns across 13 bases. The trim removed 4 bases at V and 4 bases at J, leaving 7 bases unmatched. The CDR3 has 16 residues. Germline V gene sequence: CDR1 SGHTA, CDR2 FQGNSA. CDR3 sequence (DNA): TGTGCCAGCAGCTCCGGGACTAGCGGGATGGGGTACGAGCAGTACTTC. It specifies CASSSGTSGMGYEQYF.

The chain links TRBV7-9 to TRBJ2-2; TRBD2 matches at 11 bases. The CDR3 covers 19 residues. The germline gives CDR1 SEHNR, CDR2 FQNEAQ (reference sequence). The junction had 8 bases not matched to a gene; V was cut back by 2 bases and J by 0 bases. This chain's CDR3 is CASSLRSLAGGANTGELFF. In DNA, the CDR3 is TGTGCCAGCAGCTTAAGGAGTCTAGCGGGAGGAGCGAACACCGGGGAGCTGTTTTTT.

CDR3 coding DNA: TGTGCCAGCAGTTTACCGGGGGACACTGAAGCTTTCTTT. It translates to CASSLPGDTEAFF. This chain uses TRBV28 with TRBJ1-1, with a tentative D call TRBD1 (5 bases). V was clipped by 2 bases and J by 3 bases, with 7 bases between them. The germline gives CDR1 MDHEN, CDR2 SYDVKM. The CDR3 consists of 13 residues.

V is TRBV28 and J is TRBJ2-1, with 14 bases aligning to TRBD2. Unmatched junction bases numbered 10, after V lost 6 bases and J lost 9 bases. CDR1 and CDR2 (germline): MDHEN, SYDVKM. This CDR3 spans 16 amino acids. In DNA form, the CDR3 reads TGTGCCAGCAGCCACCGACTAGCGGGAGGGCAGACTGAGCAGTTCTTC. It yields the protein CASSHRLAGGQTEQFF.